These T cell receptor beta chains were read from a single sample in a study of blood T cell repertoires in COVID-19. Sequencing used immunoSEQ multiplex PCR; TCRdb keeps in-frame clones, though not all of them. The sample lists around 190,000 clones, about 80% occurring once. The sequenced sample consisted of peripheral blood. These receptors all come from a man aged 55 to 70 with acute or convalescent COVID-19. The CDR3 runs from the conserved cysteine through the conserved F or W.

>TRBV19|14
CASSLRDNTDTQYF
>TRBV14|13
CASSQGQGYGYTF
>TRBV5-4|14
CASSLGQGNSPLHF
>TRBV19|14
CASSTDSVNQPQHF
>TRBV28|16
CASTDGQGSGANVLTF
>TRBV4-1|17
CASSRGGVLTPRDEQFF
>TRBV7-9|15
CASSPPWTGNYGYTF
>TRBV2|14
CASRPGGRGQPQHF
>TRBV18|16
CASSPAMTGVNSPLHF
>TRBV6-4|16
CASSDSGGRGGRGYTF
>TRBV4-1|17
CASSQVIAGLNVYEQYF
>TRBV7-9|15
CASRPKQGAAGELFF
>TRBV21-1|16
CASSKSRGGSNYGYTF
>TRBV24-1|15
CATSDLRDTQETQYF
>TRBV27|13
CATRDSRKNIQYF
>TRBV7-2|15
CASSFTTGEITEAFF
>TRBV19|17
CASSIGSGTGAPYEQYF
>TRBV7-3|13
CASSFGVTDTQYF
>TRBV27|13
CASSLVMSTEAFF
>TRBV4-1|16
CASRQPGTGRSGELFF
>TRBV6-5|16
CASSYSGGFSGNTIYF
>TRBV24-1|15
CATSGWDSKVNEQFF